Listed here are 9 T cell receptor beta chains from one sample, sequenced in a study of radiotherapy plus CTLA-4 blockade in lung cancer. Only in-frame clones appear in the TCRdb table, and some are missing; sequencing was by immunoSEQ multiplex PCR. The sample records tens of thousands of clones, approximately 86% being singletons. Specimen: peripheral blood, collected from a patient treated with radiotherapy plus ipilimumab. All receptors come from a human donor with non-small cell lung cancer who had stable disease on radiotherapy plus ipilimumab.

This clone occurred a few times. This chain links TRBV19 with TRBJ1-2; D might be TRBD1 (5 bases). From germline, CDR1 is LNHDA and CDR2 SQIVND (reference sequence). The CDR3 runs 13 residues. Trimming removed 8 bases at V and 1 base at J, with 11 bases between. This chain's CDR3 is CASDSRLNYGYTF. The DNA for the CDR3 is TGTGCCAGTGACAGTCGGCTTAACTATGGCTACACCTTC.

J is TRBJ2-7 and V is TRBV28, with 8 bases identical to TRBD1. CDR3 length: 13 residues. Germline CDR1 reads MDHEN; CDR2 reads SYDVKM. J gave up 3 bases and V 6 bases, and 4 bases lay outside the gene matches. The CDR3 loop reads CASRRTGIYEQYF. CDR3 sequence (DNA): TGTGCCAGCAGAAGGACAGGGATCTACGAGCAGTACTTC.

This clone was found a few times. The sample holds other DNA sequences that translate to the same CDR3. The chain links TRBV5-1 to TRBJ2-7, with 9 bases lining up with TRBD2. Unmatched junction bases numbered 8, after V lost 4 bases and J lost 3 bases. This CDR3 is built from 15 residues. Per germline, CDR1 SGHRS and CDR2 YFSETQ. This CDR3 is CASSGGRGGHYEQYF. The DNA for the CDR3 is TGCGCCAGCAGCGGCGGGCGGGGGGGCCACTACGAGCAGTACTTC.

This chain connects TRBV29-1 to TRBJ2-1; D ambiguous. Trimming cost V 4 bases and J 8 bases, with 15 bases left between them. The CDR3 is made up of 13 amino acids. In germline, CDR1 is SQVTM, CDR2 ANQGSEA. The CDR3 protein is CSVGAPNWDEQFF. In DNA, the CDR3 is TGCAGCGTTGGGGCCCCGAATTGGGATGAGCAGTTCTTC.

The chain employs TRBV29-1 and TRBJ2-5; D might be TRBD1 or TRBD2, each matching 5 bases. With 0 bases removed from V and 5 bases from J, the gap between germline ends came to 7 bases. Germline V gene lookup returns CDR1 SQVTM and CDR2 ANQGSEA. This CDR3 has 12 amino acids. CDR3 amino acids: CSVEEGVETQYF. CDR3 nucleotide sequence: TGCAGCGTTGAAGAGGGGGTCGAGACCCAGTACTTC.

The chain has TRBV5-1 and TRBJ1-3; perhaps TRBD1 as D (5 bases). The ends were cut back, 3 bases at V and 0 bases at J, with 10 bases in the middle. Germline values: CDR1 SGHRS, CDR2 YFSETQ. The CDR3 has 15 amino acids. Written as DNA, the CDR3 is TGCGCCAGCAGCTATGACAGAGCCTCTGGAAACACCATATATTTT. Translated: CASSYDRASGNTIYF. Full variable domain (remainder filled in from reference TRBV5-1 and TRBJ1-3): KAGVTQTPRYLIKTRGQQVTLSCSPISGHRSVSWYQQTPGQGLQFLFEYFSETQRNKGNFPGRFSGRQFSNSRSEMNVSTLELGDSALYLCASSYDRASGNTIYFGEGSWLTVV.

This clone was counted once. J is TRBJ2-7 and V is TRBV2, with 8 bases identical to TRBD1. The CDR3 consists of 14 residues. Unmatched junction bases numbered 2, after V lost 3 bases and J lost 1 base. Per the germline V gene, CDR1 is SNHLY and CDR2 is FYNNEI. The CDR3 loop is CASSDRTGSYEQYF. The CDR3 nucleotides read TGTGCCAGCAGTGACCGGACAGGGTCCTACGAGCAGTACTTC.

The gene calls are TRBV2 and TRBJ1-2; 7 bases align to TRBD1. Trimming removed 8 bases from V and 3 bases from J; junction bases left unmatched: 9. Germline CDR1 is SNHLY and CDR2 is FYNNEI. This CDR3 spans 14 amino acids. CDR3 sequence: CASLRGGTDYGYTF. Written as DNA, the CDR3 is TGTGCCAGCCTCAGAGGCGGGACAGACTATGGCTACACCTTC.

The chain recombines TRBV2 with TRBJ2-7; 12 bases align to TRBD2. CDR3 size: 14 residues. The germline gives CDR1 SNHLY, CDR2 FYNNEI. With V trimmed by 7 bases and J by 2 bases, 3 bases remained unmatched. The CDR3 DNA is TGTGCCAGCAAACTAGCGGGGGGAACCTACGAGCAGTACTTC. Protein: CASKLAGGTYEQYF.